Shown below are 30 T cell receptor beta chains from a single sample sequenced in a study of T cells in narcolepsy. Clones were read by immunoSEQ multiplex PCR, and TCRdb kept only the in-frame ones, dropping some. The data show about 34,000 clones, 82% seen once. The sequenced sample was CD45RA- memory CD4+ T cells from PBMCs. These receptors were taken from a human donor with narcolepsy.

The CDR3 DNA sequence: TGTGCCAGCAGTCCCGTGGCTAGCGGCCACAGCACAGATACGCAGTATTTT. As protein: CASSPVASGHSTDTQYF. This chain joins TRBV28 and TRBJ2-3, with 7 bases matching TRBD2. The V and J ends lost 5 bases and 0 bases, in that order; junction bases with no gene match: 11. CDR1 is MDHEN, CDR2 SYDVKM, per germline. The CDR3 has 17 amino acids.

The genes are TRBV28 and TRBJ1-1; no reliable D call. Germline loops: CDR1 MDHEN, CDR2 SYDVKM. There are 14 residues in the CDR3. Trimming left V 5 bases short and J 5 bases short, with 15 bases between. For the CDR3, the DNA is TGTGCCAGCAGTCTCGGGCGGGGAAGGACTGAAGCTTTCTTT. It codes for CASSLGRGRTEAFF.

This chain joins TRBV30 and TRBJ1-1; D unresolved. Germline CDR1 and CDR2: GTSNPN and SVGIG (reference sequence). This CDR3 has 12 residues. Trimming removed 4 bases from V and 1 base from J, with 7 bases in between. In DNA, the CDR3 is TGTGCCTGGAACCGGCGGAACACTGAAGCTTTCTTT. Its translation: CAWNRRNTEAFF.

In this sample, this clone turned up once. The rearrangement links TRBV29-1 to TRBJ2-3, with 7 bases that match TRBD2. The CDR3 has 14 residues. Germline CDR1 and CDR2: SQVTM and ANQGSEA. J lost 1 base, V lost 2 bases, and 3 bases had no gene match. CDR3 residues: CSVERAGRTDTQYF. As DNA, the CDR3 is TGCAGCGTTGAACGAGCGGGGCGCACAGATACGCAGTATTTT.

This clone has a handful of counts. CDR3 sequence (DNA): TGCGCCAGCGCCTGGCAGGGGGGAGGAGTAGAGACCCAGTACTTC. This gives the protein CASAWQGGGVETQYF. The rearrangement joins TRBV5-1 to TRBJ2-5, with D possibly matching TRBD1 (7 bases). The CDR3 length is 15 residues. Germline loops: CDR1 SGHRS, CDR2 YFSETQ. The V end lost 7 bases, the J end lost 4 bases, and 20 bases lay between the germline ends.

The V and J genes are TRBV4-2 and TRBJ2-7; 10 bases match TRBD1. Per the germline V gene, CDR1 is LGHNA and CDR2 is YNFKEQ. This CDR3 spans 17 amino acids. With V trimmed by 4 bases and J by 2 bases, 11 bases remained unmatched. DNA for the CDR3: TGTGCCAGCAGCCTACGCATACTGGGGACAGGGGCCTACGAGCAGTACTTC. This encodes CASSLRILGTGAYEQYF.

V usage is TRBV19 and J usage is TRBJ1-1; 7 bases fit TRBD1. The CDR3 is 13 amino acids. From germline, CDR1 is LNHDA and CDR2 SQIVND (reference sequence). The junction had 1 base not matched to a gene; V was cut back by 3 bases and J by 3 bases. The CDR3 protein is CASSIQGDTEAFF. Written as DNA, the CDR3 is TGTGCCAGTAGTATTCAGGGGGACACTGAAGCTTTCTTT. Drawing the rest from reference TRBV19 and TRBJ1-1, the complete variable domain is DGGITQSPKYLFRKEGQNVTLSCEQNLNHDAMYWYRQDPGQGLRLIYYSQIVNDFQKGDIAEGYSVSREKKESFPLTVTSAQKNPTAFYLCASSIQGDTEAFFGQGTRLTVV.

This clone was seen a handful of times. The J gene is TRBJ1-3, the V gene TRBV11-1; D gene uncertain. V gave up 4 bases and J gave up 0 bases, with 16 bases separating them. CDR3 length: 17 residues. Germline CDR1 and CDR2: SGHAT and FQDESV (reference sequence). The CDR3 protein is CASSSDTGPNSGNTIYF. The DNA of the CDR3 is TGTGCCAGCAGCTCCGACACGGGTCCTAACTCTGGAAACACCATATATTTT.

The CDR3 is CASRQGGTEAFF. The CDR3, as DNA: TGTGCCAGCAGACAGGGGGGCACTGAAGCTTTCTTT. The gene calls are TRBV6-5 and TRBJ1-1, with 8 bases fitting TRBD1. The CDR3 has 12 residues. The ends lost 6 bases at V and 4 bases at J; junction bases unmatched: 1. Germline-derived CDR1 and CDR2 are MNHEY and SVGAGI.

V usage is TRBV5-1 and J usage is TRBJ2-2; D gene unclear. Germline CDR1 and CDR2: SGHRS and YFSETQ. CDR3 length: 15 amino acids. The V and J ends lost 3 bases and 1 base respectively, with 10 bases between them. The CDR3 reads CASSYLDKNTGELFF. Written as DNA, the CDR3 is TGCGCCAGCAGCTACCTCGACAAGAACACCGGGGAGCTGTTTTTT.

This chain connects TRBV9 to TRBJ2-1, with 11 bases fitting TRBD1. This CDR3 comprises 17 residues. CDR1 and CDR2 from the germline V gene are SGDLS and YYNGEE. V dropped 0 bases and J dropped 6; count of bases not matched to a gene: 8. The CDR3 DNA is TGTGCCAGCAGCGTAGCCGGCGGGACAGGGGGAGTCAATGAGCAGTTCTTC. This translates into CASSVAGGTGGVNEQFF.

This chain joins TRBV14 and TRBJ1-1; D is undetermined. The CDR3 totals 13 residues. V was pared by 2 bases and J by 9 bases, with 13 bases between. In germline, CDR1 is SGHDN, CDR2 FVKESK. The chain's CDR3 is CASSQLTEGKAFF. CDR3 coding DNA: TGTGCCAGCAGCCAATTAACAGAAGGAAAAGCTTTCTTT.

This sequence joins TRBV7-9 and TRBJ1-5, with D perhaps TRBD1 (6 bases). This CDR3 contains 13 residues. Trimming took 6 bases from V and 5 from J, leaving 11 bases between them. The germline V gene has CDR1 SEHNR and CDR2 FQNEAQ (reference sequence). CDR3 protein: CASSGGGYQPQHF. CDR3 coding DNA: TGTGCCAGCAGTGGGGGGGGCTATCAGCCCCAGCATTTT.

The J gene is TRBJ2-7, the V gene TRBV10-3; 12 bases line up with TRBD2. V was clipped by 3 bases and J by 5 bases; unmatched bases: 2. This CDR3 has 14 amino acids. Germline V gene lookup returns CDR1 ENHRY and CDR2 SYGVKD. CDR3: CAISELAGGHEQYF. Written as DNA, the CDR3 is TGTGCCATCAGTGAACTAGCGGGAGGTCACGAGCAGTACTTC.

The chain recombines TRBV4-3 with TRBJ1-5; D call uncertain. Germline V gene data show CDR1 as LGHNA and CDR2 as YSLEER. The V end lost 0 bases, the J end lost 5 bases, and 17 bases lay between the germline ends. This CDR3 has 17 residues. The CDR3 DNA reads TGCGCCAGCAGCCAAGATCCCGGGCCTTCTAATCATCAGCCCCAGCATTTT. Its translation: CASSQDPGPSNHQPQHF.

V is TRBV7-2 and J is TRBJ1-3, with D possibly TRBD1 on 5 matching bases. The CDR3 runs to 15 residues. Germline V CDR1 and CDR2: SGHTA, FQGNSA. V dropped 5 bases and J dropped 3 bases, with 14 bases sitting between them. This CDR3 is CASSRSAGFGNTIYF. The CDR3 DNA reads TGTGCCAGCAGCCGAAGCGCAGGGTTTGGAAACACCATATATTTT.

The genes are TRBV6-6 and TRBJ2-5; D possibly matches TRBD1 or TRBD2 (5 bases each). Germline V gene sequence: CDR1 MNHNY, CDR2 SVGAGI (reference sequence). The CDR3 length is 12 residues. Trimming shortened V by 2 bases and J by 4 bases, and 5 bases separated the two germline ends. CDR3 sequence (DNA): TGTGCCAGCAGTTACGGGGGAGAGACCCAGTACTTC. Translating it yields CASSYGGETQYF.

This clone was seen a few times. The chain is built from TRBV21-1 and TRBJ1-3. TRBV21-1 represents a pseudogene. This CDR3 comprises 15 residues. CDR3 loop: CASSKVLTVGNTIYF. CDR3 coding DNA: TGTGCCAGCAGCAAAGTTTTAACGGTGGGAAACACCATATATTTT.

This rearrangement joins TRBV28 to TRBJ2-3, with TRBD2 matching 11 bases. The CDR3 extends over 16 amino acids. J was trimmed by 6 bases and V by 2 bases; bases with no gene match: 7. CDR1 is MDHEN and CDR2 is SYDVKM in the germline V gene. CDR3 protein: CASSLIAGGPTDTQYF. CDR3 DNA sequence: TGTGCCAGCAGTTTAATAGCGGGAGGGCCGACCGATACGCAGTATTTT.

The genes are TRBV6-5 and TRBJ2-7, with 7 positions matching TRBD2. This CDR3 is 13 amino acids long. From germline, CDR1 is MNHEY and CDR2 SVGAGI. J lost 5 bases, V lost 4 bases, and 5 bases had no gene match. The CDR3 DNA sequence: TGTGCCAGCAGTTTGTTTGGGGGGGACGAGCAGTACTTC. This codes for CASSLFGGDEQYF.

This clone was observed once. The CDR3 DNA reads as TGTGCCAGTAAAGTTGTCGGGACAGCTAACACTGAAGCTTTCTTT. Its translation: CASKVVGTANTEAFF. The V and J genes are TRBV19 and TRBJ1-1; 7 nucleotides line up with TRBD1. The CDR3 is 15 amino acids. CDR1 LNHDA and CDR2 SQIVND come from the germline V gene (reference sequence). V shed 7 bases and J 2 bases; nucleotides not matched to a gene: 10.

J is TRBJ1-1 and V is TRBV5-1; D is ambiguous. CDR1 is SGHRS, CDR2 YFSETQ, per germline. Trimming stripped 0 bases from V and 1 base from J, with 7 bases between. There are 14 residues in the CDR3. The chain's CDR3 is CASSLAAENTEAFF. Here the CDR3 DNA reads TGCGCCAGCAGCTTGGCGGCAGAGAACACTGAAGCTTTCTTT.

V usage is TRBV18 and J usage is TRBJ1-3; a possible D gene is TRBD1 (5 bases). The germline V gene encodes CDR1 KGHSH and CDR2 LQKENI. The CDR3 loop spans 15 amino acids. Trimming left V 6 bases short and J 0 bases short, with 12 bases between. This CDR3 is CASSLQVNSGNTIYF. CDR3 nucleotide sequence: TGTGCCAGCTCGCTACAGGTGAACTCTGGAAACACCATATATTTT.

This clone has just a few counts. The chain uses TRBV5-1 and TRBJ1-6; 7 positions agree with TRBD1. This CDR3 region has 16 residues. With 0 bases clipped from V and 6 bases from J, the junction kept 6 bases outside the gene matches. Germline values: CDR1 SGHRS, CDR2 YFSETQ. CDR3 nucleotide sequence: TGCGCCAGCAGCTTGGTCAGGGCAGGGGGTAATTCACCCCTCCACTTT. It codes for CASSLVRAGGNSPLHF.

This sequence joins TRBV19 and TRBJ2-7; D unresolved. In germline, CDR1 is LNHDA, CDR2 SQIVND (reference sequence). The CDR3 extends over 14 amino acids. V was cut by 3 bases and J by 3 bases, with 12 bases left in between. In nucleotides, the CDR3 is TGTGCCAGTAGTATCGCTGTCGCGGTCTACGAGCAGTACTTC. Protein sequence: CASSIAVAVYEQYF. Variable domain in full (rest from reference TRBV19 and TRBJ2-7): DGGITQSPKYLFRKEGQNVTLSCEQNLNHDAMYWYRQDPGQGLRLIYYSQIVNDFQKGDIAEGYSVSREKKESFPLTVTSAQKNPTAFYLCASSIAVAVYEQYFGPGTRLTVT.

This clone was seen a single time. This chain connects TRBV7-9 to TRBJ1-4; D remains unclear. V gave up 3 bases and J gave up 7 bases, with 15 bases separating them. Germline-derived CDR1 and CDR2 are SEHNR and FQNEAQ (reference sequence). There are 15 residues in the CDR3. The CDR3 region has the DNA TGTGCCAGCAGCTTGGGCGCTCAAGTAGGTGAAAAACTGTTTTTT. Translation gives CASSLGAQVGEKLFF.

DNA of the CDR3: TGCGCCAGCAGCCCCGGGGTTGGGGAGAGCCAGCCCCAGCATTTT. Translated: CASSPGVGESQPQHF. The V call is TRBV5-1, the J call TRBJ1-5; D gene uncertain. Looked up from germline, CDR1 is SGHRS and CDR2 is YFSETQ. The CDR3 loop spans 15 amino acids. V gave up 4 bases and J gave up 7 bases, with 18 bases separating them.

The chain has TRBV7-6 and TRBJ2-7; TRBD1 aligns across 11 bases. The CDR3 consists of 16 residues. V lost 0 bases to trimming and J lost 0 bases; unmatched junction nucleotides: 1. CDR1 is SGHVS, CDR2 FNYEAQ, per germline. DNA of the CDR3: TGTGCCAGCAGCTTAGCCGGGACAGGGGGCTCCTACGAGCAGTACTTC. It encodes CASSLAGTGGSYEQYF.

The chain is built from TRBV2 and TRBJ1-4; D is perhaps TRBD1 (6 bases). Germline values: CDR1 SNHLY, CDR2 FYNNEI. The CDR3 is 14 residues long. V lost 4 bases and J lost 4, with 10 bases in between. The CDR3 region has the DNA TGTGCCAGCAGTGGCGACAGGTTTAATGAAAAACTGTTTTTT. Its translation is CASSGDRFNEKLFF. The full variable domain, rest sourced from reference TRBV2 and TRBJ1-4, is EPEVTQTPSHQVTQMGQEVILRCVPISNHLYFYWYRQILGQKVEFLVSFYNNEISEKSEIFDDQFSVERPDGSNFTLKIRSTKLEDSAMYFCASSGDRFNEKLFFGSGTQLSVL.

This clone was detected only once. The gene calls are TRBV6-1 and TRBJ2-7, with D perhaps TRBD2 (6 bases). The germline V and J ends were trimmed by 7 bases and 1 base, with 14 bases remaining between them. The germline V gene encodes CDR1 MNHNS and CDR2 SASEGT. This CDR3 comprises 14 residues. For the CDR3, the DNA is TGTGCCAGCAAGCTGGGGACTGCATCCTACGAGCAGTACTTC. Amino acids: CASKLGTASYEQYF.